This is a list of T cell receptor beta chains from one sample in a study of blood T cell repertoires in COVID-19. TCRdb's table, derived via immunoSEQ multiplex PCR, lists solely in-frame clones and lacks some. The sample has around 50,000 clones; around 86% are singletons. Sequenced: peripheral blood. The receptors shown here come from a man in his 60s with active or convalescent COVID-19. The conserved cysteine and the conserved F or W are not part of the CDR3 here. Fields, in order: CDR3 length, V gene, CDR3 protein.

length: 15
V: TRBV6-2/TRBV6-3
CDR3: ASSYQITGARDEKLF

length: 12
V: TRBV3-1/TRBV3-2
CDR3: ASSQAGSNQPQH

length: 14
V: TRBV28
CDR3: ASSSGGGTGSRGYT

length: 13
V: TRBV7-2
CDR3: ASSFLTGVNSPLH

length: 14
V: TRBV4-1
CDR3: ASSRTGGTDNSPLH

length: 14
V: TRBV18
CDR3: ASSDRQGAPNEKLF

length: 13
V: TRBV11-3
CDR3: ASSLGRGPYNEQF

length: 10
V: TRBV28
CDR3: ASSFGAGELF

length: 11
V: TRBV6-6
CDR3: ASIQGWDYGYT

length: 11
V: TRBV2
CDR3: ASMRLRTETQY

length: 12
V: TRBV10-3
CDR3: AISGTGRNYGYT

length: 14
V: TRBV5-1
CDR3: ASKPGQGAIGTEAF

length: 9
V: TRBV24-1
CDR3: ATSGTGEAF

length: 13
V: TRBV7-3
CDR3: ASSLVSGGSNEQF

length: 12
V: TRBV18
CDR3: ASSNRDKENEQF

length: 13
V: TRBV5-1
CDR3: ASSSGRGAADTQY

length: 13
V: TRBV15
CDR3: ATRATGGHGNTIY

length: 10
V: TRBV7-9
CDR3: ASSRTGQPQH

length: 13
V: TRBV19
CDR3: ASSIGDLGNQPQH

length: 15
V: TRBV24-1
CDR3: ATSDSKPRDIPYGYT

length: 13
V: TRBV2
CDR3: ASKARVATNEKLF

length: 13
V: TRBV9
CDR3: ASSAEDSYNSPLH

length: 13
V: TRBV6-2/TRBV6-3
CDR3: ASSRSGGATETQY

length: 13
V: TRBV5-5
CDR3: ASSWGTGQAGELF

length: 12
V: TRBV7-2
CDR3: ASSLWGGFYEQY

length: 12
V: TRBV20-1
CDR3: SASSGGGTDTQY

length: 14
V: TRBV5-1
CDR3: ASVTTTGGAGDTQY

length: 14
V: TRBV24-1
CDR3: ATSDSITEANYEQY

length: 14
V: TRBV7-2
CDR3: ASSLSGGLSNQPQH

length: 15
V: TRBV3-1/TRBV3-2
CDR3: ASSPYLRGGRDYGYT

length: 13
V: TRBV5-1
CDR3: ASSSGLAGEDTQY

length: 12
V: TRBV9
CDR3: ASSVSPLRETQY

length: 12
V: TRBV5-1
CDR3: ASSHGGAGTEAF

length: 18
V: TRBV27
CDR3: ASSRNPSGGLYAGANVLT

length: 11
V: TRBV12-3/TRBV12-4
CDR3: ASSLDTAYGYT

length: 15
V: TRBV24-1
CDR3: ATSDSSPSGGKDTQY

length: 10
V: TRBV18
CDR3: ASSPDIPEAF

length: 11
V: TRBV6-6
CDR3: ASSLYRESEAF

length: 11
V: TRBV3-1/TRBV3-2
CDR3: ASSGSGFAPLH

length: 14
V: TRBV7-2
CDR3: ASSQSPSGGTYEQY

length: 11
V: TRBV11-2
CDR3: ASNREFTDTQY

length: 11
V: TRBV27
CDR3: ASSLQGLYGYT

length: 13
V: TRBV6-2/TRBV6-3
CDR3: ASSYLAGMDQPQH

length: 12
V: TRBV5-6
CDR3: ASRPLAGTYEQY

length: 12
V: TRBV5-1
CDR3: ASSLNRGNTEAF